A single count supports the clone carrying this T cell receptor (beta chain). At one end, the junction sequence differs from germline, possibly due to a read error. This sample is part of a study of blood T cells in healthy people across ages. The CDR3 totals 16 residues. For the second PCR, which ran for about 7 to 11 cycles, a sample-barcoded 5' primer and a J-beta primer mix were used. TCRdb itself ran the 5' RACE reads through MiXCR, one entry per CDR3 protein. The table shows about 780,000 distinct CDR3 sequences, with around 45% occurring only once. Sequenced input: blood. This TCR derives from a man older than 75 in good health. The chain links TRBV12-3 or TRBV12-4 to TRBJ2-7; D ambiguous. CDR3 sequence: CASSGGKAPNPYEQHF. In nucleotides, the CDR3 is TGTGCCAGCAGTGGCGGCAAGGCTCCTAACCCCTACGAGCAGCACTTC.